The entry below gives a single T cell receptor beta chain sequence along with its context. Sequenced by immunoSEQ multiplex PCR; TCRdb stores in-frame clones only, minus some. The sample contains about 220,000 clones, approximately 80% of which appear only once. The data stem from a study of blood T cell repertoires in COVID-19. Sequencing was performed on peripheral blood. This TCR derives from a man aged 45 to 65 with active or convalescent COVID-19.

CDR3 DNA: TGTGCCAGCAGCTTACAGACAGGGGGGAACACCGGGGAGCTGTTTTTT. Translated, it gives CASSLQTGGNTGELFF. V usage is TRBV11-3 and J usage is TRBJ2-2; 9 nucleotides line up with TRBD1. CDR1 SGHNT and CDR2 YENEEA come from the germline V gene. The J segment lost 1 base and the V segment lost 2 bases, leaving 2 bases of the junction unmatched. The CDR3 is 16 amino acids.